This passage covers 3 T cell receptor beta chains from one sample sequenced in a study of blood T cell repertoires in COVID-19. Assay used: immunoSEQ multiplex PCR; TCRdb lists only in-frame clones, some missing. The sample has around 270,000 clones; approximately 84% are singletons. Sequencing was performed on peripheral blood. These receptors all stem from an older person with COVID-19, enrolled during active disease.

This clone has only a few counts. CDR3 protein: CSVLVAETQYF. CDR3 DNA: TGCAGCGTTTTGGTAGCGGAGACCCAGTACTTC. This chain uses TRBV29-1 with TRBJ2-5, with D possibly being TRBD2 (5 bases). The V gene's germline CDR1 is SQVTM and CDR2 ANQGSEA. Between the trimmed V and J ends, which lost 5 bases and 5 bases, there was a span of 9 bases. The CDR3 runs to 11 residues.

J is TRBJ1-6 and V is TRBV28; no definite D call. CDR3 length: 13 residues. Trimming shortened V by 8 bases and J by 6 bases, and 11 bases separated the two germline ends. CDR1 and CDR2 from the germline V gene are MDHEN and SYDVKM. CDR3 sequence (DNA): TGTGCCAGCGGAGGAGGTTTTAATTCACCCCTCCACTTT. Its translation: CASGGGFNSPLHF.

The rearrangement links TRBV6-5 to TRBJ2-5, with D uncertain. V dropped 6 bases and J dropped 3 bases, with 11 bases sitting between them. This CDR3 region has 13 residues. The germline gives CDR1 MNHEY, CDR2 SVGAGI. The CDR3 reads CASSPPTEETQYF. CDR3 nucleotides: TGTGCCAGCAGCCCGCCAACAGAAGAGACCCAGTACTTC.